The 21 T cell receptor beta chains reported below all come from one sample, sequenced in a study of blood T cell repertoires in COVID-19. Produced via immunoSEQ multiplex PCR; TCRdb's table is partial and in-frame only. The data hold about 110,000 clones, with about nine tenths observed a single time. Sequences were obtained from peripheral blood. The receptor source for this set is a human donor in a cohort sampled during active COVID-19.

V usage is TRBV6-6 and J usage is TRBJ2-1; no firm D call. Trimming removed 6 bases at V and 2 bases at J, with 17 bases between. This CDR3 spans 16 amino acids. CDR1 and CDR2 from the germline V gene are MNHNY and SVGAGI (reference sequence). The DNA of the CDR3 is TGTGCCAGCAGCCGATCTGAGGCTATTACCTACAATGAGCAGTTCTTC. Amino acid sequence: CASSRSEAITYNEQFF.

The chain has TRBV11-1 and TRBJ2-3, with 9 bases lining up with TRBD1. Looked up from germline, CDR1 is SGHAT and CDR2 is FQDESV (reference sequence). V lost 5 bases to trimming and J lost 6 bases; unmatched junction nucleotides: 9. CDR3 length: 15 residues. DNA of the CDR3: TGTGCCAGCAGCCAAGTACAGGGGGCTGGGGATACGCAGTATTTT. It codes for CASSQVQGAGDTQYF.

The chain links TRBV6-2 or TRBV6-3 to TRBJ2-7; no clear D gene. CDR3 length equals 11 residues. V dropped 2 bases and J dropped 5 bases, with 4 bases sitting between them. CDR1 and CDR2 from the germline V gene are MNHEY and SVGEGT. CDR3: CASSYGHEQYF. The DNA of the CDR3 is TGTGCCAGCAGTTACGGCCACGAGCAGTACTTC.

The chain links TRBV6-5 to TRBJ1-2, with 7 bases aligning to TRBD1. The CDR3 extends over 15 amino acids. With 0 bases clipped from V and 4 bases from J, the junction kept 5 bases outside the gene matches. Germline V gene data show CDR1 as MNHEY and CDR2 as SVGAGI. The CDR3 sequence: CASSYSTGNSYGYTF. CDR3 nucleotides: TGTGCCAGCAGTTACTCGACAGGGAATAGCTATGGCTACACCTTC.

This chain joins TRBV7-9 and TRBJ2-7; TRBD2 agrees at 9 bases. The CDR3 sequence is 15 residues long. CDR1 SEHNR and CDR2 FQNEAQ come from the germline V gene (reference sequence). V lost 1 base to trimming and J lost 4 bases; unmatched junction nucleotides: 5. CDR3 sequence: CASSLDPSGDYEQYF. The CDR3 DNA sequence: TGTGCCAGCAGCTTAGATCCTAGCGGGGATTACGAGCAGTACTTC.

The chain has TRBV6-1 and TRBJ2-7, with 7 bases fitting TRBD2. The V and J ends lost 4 bases and 2 bases, in that order; junction bases with no gene match: 11. The CDR3 is 16 residues long. Germline V gives CDR1 MNHNS, CDR2 SASEGT. CDR3 nucleotides: TGTGCCAGCAGTGCCATGGGGAGCGGGACCCCCTACGAGCAGTACTTC. This sequence encodes CASSAMGSGTPYEQYF.

The rearrangement uses TRBV18 and TRBJ1-1, with D possibly being TRBD1 (5 bases). Germline values: CDR1 KGHSH, CDR2 LQKENI. The V end was cut by 3 bases, the J end by 3 bases, with 20 bases between. This CDR3 has 17 amino acids. CDR3 protein: CASSPRTVRGGDTEAFF. In nucleotides, the CDR3 is TGTGCCAGCTCACCTAGGACGGTGAGGGGAGGCGACACTGAAGCTTTCTTT.

CDR3 DNA: TGTGCCACTGGGGGGCCGGGACAGGTGTCCTACGAGCAGTACTTC. Translated: CATGGPGQVSYEQYF. This sequence joins TRBV10-3 and TRBJ2-7; TRBD1 matches 8 bases. V lost 10 bases to trimming and J lost 1 base; unmatched junction nucleotides: 12. This CDR3 has 15 residues. Germline-derived CDR1 and CDR2 are ENHRY and SYGVKD.

This clone occurred a few times. The chain recombines TRBV12-3 or TRBV12-4 with TRBJ1-6; TRBD1 might be the D (5 bases). Trimming took off 7 bases at V and 6 bases at J, with 7 bases between the two ends. This CDR3 region has 12 residues. DNA of the CDR3: TGTGCCAGCACCGACAGTAATTCACCCCTCCACTTT. Its translation: CASTDSNSPLHF.

The J gene is TRBJ1-3, the V gene TRBV6-5; 9 bases fit TRBD1. This CDR3 has 15 residues. Germline CDR1 MNHEY, CDR2 SVGAGI. Trimming took 7 bases from V and 4 from J; bases not matched to a gene: 8. The DNA of the CDR3 is TGTGCCAGCACCGAAGGGACAGGGATGGGAAACACCATATATTTT. It encodes CASTEGTGMGNTIYF.

The J gene is TRBJ1-2, the V gene TRBV3-1 (or the pseudogene TRBV3-2), with D possibly being TRBD1 (6 bases). V was cut by 0 bases and J by 3 bases, with 11 bases left in between. There are 15 residues in the CDR3. CDR1 LGHDT and CDR2 YNNKEL come from the germline V gene (reference sequence). In nucleotides, the CDR3 is TGTGCCAGCAGCCAAGACCAGGGGTGGGACTATGGCTACACCTTC. Translation gives CASSQDQGWDYGYTF.

This clone has just one count. The rearrangement joins TRBV5-1 to TRBJ2-7; 7 positions match TRBD1. The V gene's germline CDR1 is SGHRS and CDR2 YFSETQ. CDR3 size: 15 residues. V trimming: 4 bases; J trimming: 0 bases; junction bases outside the gene matches: 7. The CDR3 loop is CASSPTGSSSYEQYF. CDR3 nucleotides: TGCGCCAGCAGCCCGACAGGGTCTTCCTCCTACGAGCAGTACTTC.

The V and J genes are TRBV6-1 and TRBJ1-1, with D possibly TRBD1 on 5 matching bases. Germline V CDR1 and CDR2: MNHNS, SASEGT. The CDR3 contains 14 residues. Trimming took off 8 bases at V and 5 bases at J, with 18 bases between the two ends. The CDR3 DNA reads TGTGCCAGCCGAGGGTCCCAGGGAGGTACTGAAGCTTTCTTT. Its protein is CASRGSQGGTEAFF.

This chain joins TRBV27 and TRBJ2-1, with TRBD1 matching 7 bases. The V and J ends lost 4 bases and 4 bases, in that order; junction bases with no gene match: 10. Germline V lookup: CDR1 MNHEY, CDR2 SMNVEV (reference sequence). The CDR3 length is 16 residues. The CDR3 loop is CASSSVQGMMYNEQFF. The CDR3 coding sequence is TGTGCCAGCAGTTCCGTACAGGGGATGATGTACAATGAGCAGTTCTTC.

This clone has only one observation. V usage is TRBV15 and J usage is TRBJ1-1, with 10 positions matching TRBD1. Germline-derived CDR1 and CDR2 are LNHNV and YYDKDF (reference sequence). The CDR3 covers 14 residues. V lost 3 bases, J lost 3 bases, and 1 base stayed unmatched. The CDR3 reads CATSRGTGDTEAFF. CDR3 coding DNA: TGTGCCACCAGCAGGGGGACAGGGGACACTGAAGCTTTCTTT.

This rearrangement joins TRBV6-5 to TRBJ2-7, with D possibly TRBD2 on 5 matching bases. Per germline, CDR1 MNHEY and CDR2 SVGAGI. Trimming left V 5 bases short and J 4 bases short, with 18 bases between. The CDR3 consists of 15 residues. CDR3 DNA sequence: TGTGCCAGCAGTCTCCAACCCGGAGGAGGATACGAGCAGTACTTC. Its translation: CASSLQPGGGYEQYF.

This clone was recorded only once. The chain carries TRBV5-1 and TRBJ2-3; 11 nucleotides match TRBD1. The CDR3 has 15 residues. Germline V gene lookup returns CDR1 SGHRS and CDR2 YFSETQ. The ends lost 4 bases at V and 4 bases at J; junction bases unmatched: 5. This CDR3 reads CASSARTGGPDTQYF. The DNA for the CDR3 is TGCGCCAGCAGCGCTCGGACAGGGGGCCCAGATACGCAGTATTTT.

There are a few counts of this clone. The chain is built from TRBV28 and TRBJ1-2; D ambiguous. Trimming took 5 bases from V and 6 from J, leaving 19 bases between them. The CDR3 consists of 15 residues. The germline V gene encodes CDR1 MDHEN and CDR2 SYDVKM. The CDR3 loop is CASSPPNGPGNGYTF. The CDR3 bases are TGTGCCAGCAGTCCGCCCAACGGCCCGGGGAATGGCTACACCTTC.

This chain links TRBV5-1 with TRBJ1-1, with a possible D match to TRBD1 (5 bases). V lost 1 base to trimming and J lost 3 bases, with 7 bases between them. CDR1 SGHRS and CDR2 YFSETQ come from the germline V gene. This CDR3 has 13 amino acids. In DNA, the CDR3 is TGCGCCAGCAGCTTGAGGGGTGACACTGAAGCTTTCTTT. Translation: CASSLRGDTEAFF.

This chain connects TRBV19 to TRBJ2-1; the D gene is possibly TRBD1 (7 bases). The germline V and J ends were trimmed by 10 bases and 4 bases, with 23 bases remaining between them. This CDR3 is 16 amino acids long. Germline CDR1 and CDR2: LNHDA and SQIVND (reference sequence). The CDR3, as DNA: TGTGCCACCGCACCCTCCGGGGGACAGACTTACAATGAGCAGTTCTTC. Its translation is CATAPSGGQTYNEQFF.

This chain links TRBV2 with TRBJ1-4; D possibly corresponds to TRBD1 (5 bases). The V end lost 4 bases, the J end lost 4 bases, and 10 bases lay between the germline ends. The germline gives CDR1 SNHLY, CDR2 FYNNEI. This CDR3 has 14 residues. CDR3 nucleotides: TGTGCCAGCAGTGGGGGGGGAGATAATGAAAAACTGTTTTTT. This sequence encodes CASSGGGDNEKLFF.